Listed here are 15 T cell receptor beta chains from one sample, sequenced in a study of identical twins. TCRdb itself ran the 5' RACE reads through MiXCR, one entry per CDR3 protein. The sample records a few hundred thousand distinct CDR3 sequences, roughly 9.9% being singletons. This sample was also put to use in a study of yellow fever vaccine responses in identical twins.

The source material was PBMCs. All receptors derive from a woman between 18 and 29 years old in good health.

This clonotype was detected many times. The rearrangement links TRBV4-2 to TRBJ2-1; 8 bases are shared with TRBD1. The V and J ends lost 0 bases and 12 bases, in that order; junction bases with no gene match: 13. The CDR3 is 16 amino acids. CDR1 and CDR2 from the germline V gene are LGHNA and YNFKEQ. CDR3 DNA: TGTGCCAGCAGCCAAGATGGGCAGGGGGCAGCCATCGGGCAGTTCTTC. Residues: CASSQDGQGAAIGQFF.

There are many counts of this clonotype. CDR3 nucleotide sequence: TGCGCCAGCAGCTTTATCGTGGCGAGGGGGAGGAACACCGGGGAGCTGTTTTTT. It translates to CASSFIVARGRNTGELFF. This rearrangement joins TRBV5-1 to TRBJ2-2; D is possibly TRBD1 (6 bases). CDR1 and CDR2 from the germline V gene are SGHRS and YFSETQ. The CDR3 consists of 18 residues. V gave up 2 bases and J gave up 1 base, with 18 bases separating them.

The V and J genes are TRBV18 and TRBJ2-1; 7 bases match TRBD2. The trim removed 2 bases at V and 9 bases at J, leaving 7 bases unmatched. Germline CDR1 KGHSH, CDR2 LQKENI. The CDR3 covers 14 residues. The CDR3 reads CASSPAAGVGEQFF. CDR3 nucleotide sequence: TGTGCCAGCTCACCAGCCGCGGGAGTGGGTGAGCAGTTCTTC. Using reference TRBV18 and TRBJ2-1 for the parts outside the CDR3, the full variable domain is NAGVMQNPRHLVRRRGQEARLRCSPMKGHSHVYWYRQLPEEGLKFMVYLQKENIIDESGMPKERFSAEFPKEGPSILRIQQVVRGDSAAYFCASSPAAGVGEQFFGPGTRLTVL.

The sample holds a few counts of this clonotype. V and J are TRBV25-1 and TRBJ2-1; 9 bases align to TRBD2. From germline, CDR1 is MGHDK and CDR2 SYGVNS. The CDR3 has 16 amino acids. V lost 4 bases and J lost 4; bases outside the gene matches: 8. CDR3 residues: CASSGGQSGRYNEQFF. For the CDR3, the DNA is TGTGCCAGCAGTGGGGGACAAAGCGGGAGGTACAATGAGCAGTTCTTC.

This clonotype occurred many times. The chain combines TRBV11-1 with TRBJ2-1, with 7 nucleotides matching TRBD2. This CDR3 comprises 18 residues. Unmatched junction bases numbered 17, after V lost 5 bases and J lost 4 bases. The germline V gene has CDR1 SGHAT and CDR2 FQDESV (reference sequence). The CDR3 region is CASSPSRVREGLYNEQFF. As DNA, the CDR3 is TGTGCCAGCAGCCCTAGCCGAGTCAGGGAGGGACTTTACAATGAGCAGTTCTTC.

This clonotype was counted at least ten times. The rearrangement joins TRBV12-3 or TRBV12-4 to TRBJ1-2; perhaps TRBD1 as D (5 bases). V lost 6 bases and J 8 bases, leaving 10 bases between the germline ends. The length of the CDR3 is 11 residues. The CDR3 bases are TGTGCCAGCAGCCCAGGGAGCGGCTACACCTTC. This codes for CASSPGSGYTF.

The table lists this clonotype with a few counts. The chain links TRBV15 to TRBJ2-7; 8 nucleotides line up with TRBD2. Germline-derived CDR1 and CDR2 are LNHNV and YYDKDF (reference sequence). V gave up 5 bases and J gave up 2 bases; unmatched junction bases: 11. CDR3 size: 16 residues. CDR3 region: CATSGPYSGDTYEQYF. Written as DNA, the CDR3 is TGTGCCACCAGCGGACCCTATAGCGGGGATACCTACGAGCAGTACTTC.

This clonotype was counted at least ten times. The chain employs TRBV24-1 and TRBJ2-7; 7 bases agree with TRBD1. The germline gives CDR1 KGHDR, CDR2 SFDVKD. The CDR3 is made up of 15 amino acids. The junction had 7 bases not matched to a gene; V was cut back by 3 bases and J by 3 bases. CDR3 in DNA: TGTGCCACCAGTGATCCCAGGGGGTTGAGCTACGAGCAGTACTTC. Protein product: CATSDPRGLSYEQYF.

In its sample, this clonotype was seen a few times. The chain recombines TRBV6-5 with TRBJ2-5; TRBD2 might be the D (5 bases). V was cut by 2 bases and J by 6 bases, with 13 bases left in between. The CDR3 is made up of 14 amino acids. Per germline, CDR1 MNHEY and CDR2 SVGAGI. CDR3 residues: CASSYSGLEKTQYF. The CDR3 nucleotides are TGTGCCAGCAGTTACAGCGGTCTGGAAAAGACCCAGTACTTC.

This clonotype was recorded at least ten times. The J gene is TRBJ2-7, the V gene TRBV7-2; D ambiguous. Trimming removed 1 base at V and 0 bases at J, with 13 bases between. The V gene's germline CDR1 is SGHTA and CDR2 FQGNSA. This CDR3 comprises 16 residues. The CDR3, as DNA: TGTGCCAGCAGCTTAGGCCCGGTATGGGGCTCCTACGAGCAGTACTTC. It specifies CASSLGPVWGSYEQYF.

This clonotype showed up just a few times. The chain combines TRBV7-9 with TRBJ1-6; D gene ambiguous. This CDR3 spans 15 amino acids. The germline CDR1 and CDR2 sequences are SEHNR and FQNEAQ (reference sequence). Trimming removed 2 bases at V and 7 bases at J, with 12 bases between. The CDR3 sequence: CASSLTGPGNSPLHF. The CDR3 nucleotides read TGTGCCAGCAGCTTAACCGGACCGGGGAATTCACCCCTCCACTTT.

The rearrangement joins TRBV12-3 or TRBV12-4 to TRBJ2-1; 9 nucleotides match TRBD2. With 6 bases clipped from V and 7 bases from J, the junction kept 13 bases outside the gene matches. The CDR3 totals 16 residues. The CDR3 DNA reads TGTGCCAGCAGCCGTGGGCCAGCGGGAGGCTCAAATGAGCAGTTCTTC. Residues: CASSRGPAGGSNEQFF.

The chain carries TRBV6-6 and TRBJ1-1; D is uncertain. This CDR3 is 13 amino acids long. Per the germline V gene, CDR1 is MNHNY and CDR2 is SVGAGI (reference sequence). With 2 bases removed from V and 6 bases from J, the gap between germline ends came to 10 bases. CDR3 sequence (DNA): TGTGCCAGCAGTTACAGTGGGGTCTCTGAAGCTTTCTTT. Translated: CASSYSGVSEAFF.

This clonotype showed up many times. The genes are TRBV5-6 and TRBJ2-7, with D unclear. Deletions cut 1 base from V and 4 bases from J, with 18 bases between. The CDR3 length is 16 residues. Germline V CDR1 and CDR2: SGHDT, YYEEEE. CDR3 sequence reads: CASSLSQSIRVYEQYF. CDR3 in DNA: TGTGCCAGCAGCTTGTCTCAAAGTATTCGGGTTTACGAGCAGTACTTC.

This clonotype was detected a few times. The J gene is TRBJ2-1, the V gene TRBV5-1; TRBD1 agrees at 7 bases. This CDR3 is built from 16 residues. V dropped 4 bases and J dropped 7; count of bases not matched to a gene: 14. The germline V gene encodes CDR1 SGHRS and CDR2 YFSETQ. This chain's CDR3 is CASSPPRTGGSNEQFF. The CDR3 DNA reads TGCGCCAGCAGCCCACCCCGGACAGGCGGTTCTAATGAGCAGTTCTTC.